These 25 T cell receptor beta chains share one sample of origin, sequenced in a study of cytomegalovirus exposure and HLA in healthy donors. PCR primers comprised 60 Vbeta and 13 Jbeta primers. Profiling relied on immunoSEQ multiplex PCR, and the TCRdb table lists in-frame clones only, not all of them. This table has 150,000 or so clones, roughly 80% appearing once. Sequencing input: PBMCs. The source of these receptors is a woman aged 40 to 50 in good health and CMV-seropositive.

In the case of this clone: The junction shows a germline mismatch at one end, possibly a read error. The chain has TRBV5-4 and TRBJ2-2, with a tentative D call TRBD1 (5 bases). The CDR3 is 14 residues long. Looked up from germline, CDR1 is SGHNT and CDR2 is YYREEE (reference sequence). CDR3 amino acids: CAGRLTGNTGELFF. The CDR3 DNA sequence: TGTGCCGGCAGATTAACAGGGAACACCGGGGAGCTGTTTTTT. Full variable domain (outside the CDR3, taken from reference TRBV5-4 and TRBJ2-2): ETGVTQSPTHLIKTRGQQVTLRCSSQSGHNTVSWYQQALGQGPQFIFQYYREEENGRGNFPPRFSGLQFPNYSSELNVNALELDDSALYLCAGRLTGNTGELFFGEGSRLTVL.

The chain recombines TRBV10-3 with TRBJ2-7; TRBD1 is a possible D gene (5 bases). Trimming took off 8 bases at V and 2 bases at J, with 10 bases between the two ends. The CDR3 spans 12 residues. The germline V gene has CDR1 ENHRY and CDR2 SYGVKD. The CDR3 DNA reads as TGTGCCATCGCGAAACAGGCCTACGAGCAGTACTTC. This gives the protein CAIAKQAYEQYF.

V is TRBV6-1 and J is TRBJ2-7; maybe TRBD1 (6 bases). Germline CDR1 MNHNS, CDR2 SASEGT. With 5 bases removed from V and 3 bases from J, the gap between germline ends came to 11 bases. CDR3 length equals 13 residues. CDR3: CASSWDKHYEQYF. DNA for the CDR3: TGTGCCAGCAGTTGGGACAAACACTACGAGCAGTACTTC.

The chain carries TRBV4-2 and TRBJ1-4; D is undetermined. Germline loops: CDR1 LGHNA, CDR2 YNFKEQ. The CDR3 runs 18 residues. V was clipped by 4 bases and J by 4 bases, with 22 bases between them. As DNA, the CDR3 is TGTGCCAGCAGCCCATTTGTGGGCCTGGGAGGTGGTAATGAAAAACTGTTTTTT. As protein: CASSPFVGLGGGNEKLFF.

The V call is TRBV12-5, the J call TRBJ2-3; 10 bases are a match to TRBD1. Germline CDR1 reads LGHNT; CDR2 reads FRNRAP. V lost 6 bases to trimming and J lost 0 bases; unmatched junction nucleotides: 3. The CDR3 consists of 15 residues. CDR3 in DNA: TGTGCTAGTGGCTCGGGACAGGGGAGCACAGATACGCAGTATTTT. Translation: CASGSGQGSTDTQYF.

The V gene is TRBV10-3, the J gene TRBJ1-1; tentative D call: TRBD1 (5 bases). This CDR3 has 14 amino acids. Germline assignment: CDR1 ENHRY and CDR2 SYGVKD. V was trimmed by 4 bases and J by 1 base, leaving 10 bases between them. CDR3 residues: CAISAVRENTEAFF. CDR3 in DNA: TGTGCCATCAGTGCGGTCAGGGAGAACACTGAAGCTTTCTTT.

To note about this clone: The sample contains more than one DNA sequence encoding this CDR3. The rearrangement joins TRBV9 to TRBJ2-3, with 9 bases that match TRBD2. Trimming at V came to 0 bases and at J to 6 bases, leaving 8 bases not matched to a gene. Germline V gene data show CDR1 as SGDLS and CDR2 as YYNGEE. CDR3 size: 16 residues. This CDR3 reads CASSVAAGGPSDTQYF. The CDR3 region has the DNA TGTGCCAGCAGCGTAGCAGCGGGGGGACCCTCCGATACGCAGTATTTT.

V and J are TRBV5-6 and TRBJ2-1; TRBD2 might be the D (5 bases). Per germline, CDR1 SGHDT and CDR2 YYEEEE. Between the trimmed V and J ends, which lost 1 base and 8 bases, there was a span of 16 bases. The CDR3 totals 15 residues. CDR3 sequence reads: CASSLQVGVSDEQFF. CDR3 bases: TGTGCCAGCAGCTTGCAGGTGGGAGTGTCGGATGAGCAGTTCTTC.

The table lists this clone with a few counts. The V gene is TRBV6-4, the J gene TRBJ1-3; D not resolved. This CDR3 comprises 16 residues. Trimming left V 2 bases short and J 5 bases short, with 16 bases between. Germline loops: CDR1 MRHNA, CDR2 SNTAGT. The CDR3 coding sequence is TGTGCCAGCAGTGACGAGGGAGGAGAAGCACGAAACACCATATATTTT. It is translated as CASSDEGGEARNTIYF.

V is TRBV5-4 and J is TRBJ2-3, with 12 bases lining up with TRBD2. Unmatched junction bases numbered 5, after V lost 0 bases and J lost 6 bases. From germline, CDR1 is SGHNT and CDR2 YYREEE (reference sequence). This CDR3 contains 16 residues. In DNA form, the CDR3 reads TGTGCCAGCAGCTTGGGACTAGCGGGGGTTCGTGATACGCAGTATTTT. Its translation: CASSLGLAGVRDTQYF. The full variable domain, with the rest looked up from reference TRBV5-4 and TRBJ2-3, is ETGVTQSPTHLIKTRGQQVTLRCSSQSGHNTVSWYQQALGQGPQFIFQYYREEENGRGNFPPRFSGLQFPNYSSELNVNALELDDSALYLCASSLGLAGVRDTQYFGPGTRLTVL.

A few counts support this clone. This same CDR3 is encoded by further DNA sequences in the sample. This rearrangement joins TRBV5-1 to TRBJ1-4; D perhaps matches TRBD1 (5 bases). Germline CDR1 and CDR2: SGHRS and YFSETQ. This CDR3 contains 14 residues. Deletions cut 2 bases from V and 5 bases from J, with 10 bases between. CDR3 sequence reads: CASSLDRPNEKLFF. Here the CDR3 DNA reads TGCGCCAGCAGCTTAGACAGACCCAATGAAAAACTGTTTTTT.

V and J are TRBV5-4 and TRBJ2-1; 8 bases fit TRBD1. Germline V gives CDR1 SGHNT, CDR2 YYREEE (reference sequence). J was trimmed by 6 bases and V by 4 bases; bases with no gene match: 6. The CDR3 sequence is 14 residues long. CDR3 nucleotides: TGTGCCAGCAGCCGTGGACAGGGTCGCAATGAGCAGTTCTTC. Protein: CASSRGQGRNEQFF.

Only one count was recorded for this clone. The chain has TRBV28 and TRBJ1-4; 9 nucleotides line up with TRBD1. J was trimmed by 7 bases and V by 6 bases; bases with no gene match: 9. CDR1 and CDR2 (germline): MDHEN, SYDVKM. There are 15 residues in the CDR3. The CDR3, as DNA: TGTGCCAGCAGCGAGGAGGACAGGGGAGGTGAAAAACTGTTTTTT. Protein product: CASSEEDRGGEKLFF.

As concerns this clone: At the DNA level, this CDR3 is encoded by other sequences in the same sample as well. The chain uses TRBV6-1 and TRBJ2-7; 9 bases line up with TRBD1. The ends lost 6 bases at V and 0 bases at J; junction bases unmatched: 3. The CDR3 spans 14 residues. Germline loops: CDR1 MNHNS, CDR2 SASEGT. The CDR3 DNA sequence: TGTGCCAGCAGGCCGGGACAGGGCTCCTACGAGCAGTACTTC. Its translation is CASRPGQGSYEQYF.

With regard to this clone: A read error may account for a junction end that differs from germline. The chain links TRBV7-9 to TRBJ2-2; TRBD2 agrees at 10 bases. Germline loops: CDR1 SEHNR, CDR2 FQNEAQ (reference sequence). The CDR3 is 16 amino acids. The CDR3 reads CSSSPWTSGNTGELFF. Written as DNA, the CDR3 is TGTTCCAGCAGCCCCTGGACTAGCGGTAACACCGGGGAGCTGTTTTTT.

This sequence joins TRBV2 and TRBJ2-3, with 7 bases aligning to TRBD1. From germline, CDR1 is SNHLY and CDR2 FYNNEI. The CDR3 extends over 15 amino acids. V lost 5 bases to trimming and J lost 1 base; unmatched junction nucleotides: 6. The DNA for the CDR3 is TGTGCCAGCAGTATACAGGGGTTCGGCACAGATACGCAGTATTTT. It is translated as CASSIQGFGTDTQYF.

The genes are TRBV18 and TRBJ2-7, with D tentatively TRBD2 (5 bases). V gave up 2 bases and J gave up 4 bases, with 15 bases separating them. The CDR3 contains 15 residues. The V gene's germline CDR1 is KGHSH and CDR2 LQKENI. CDR3 bases: TGTGCCAGCTCACCAGCCGCGGGCTCAGAATACGAGCAGTACTTC. It encodes CASSPAAGSEYEQYF.

This rearrangement joins TRBV7-9 to TRBJ1-2; D is unclear. Germline V gene sequence: CDR1 SEHNR, CDR2 FQNEAQ (reference sequence). The CDR3 loop spans 13 amino acids. V lost 5 bases, J lost 4 bases, and 11 bases lay in between. This CDR3 reads CASSDTQTYGYTF. The CDR3 DNA reads as TGTGCCAGCAGCGACACGCAAACCTATGGCTACACCTTC. Complete variable domain (other parts from reference TRBV7-9 and TRBJ1-2): DTGVSQNPRHKITKRGQNVTFRCDPISEHNRLYWYRQTLGQGPEFLTYFQNEAQLEKSRLLSDRFSAERPKGSFSTLEIQRTEQGDSAMYLCASSDTQTYGYTFGSGTRLTVV.

This clone was counted a single time. The rearrangement links TRBV2 to TRBJ2-7; D call uncertain. Trimming pared 4 bases from V and 2 bases from J, leaving 6 bases between. CDR3 size: 12 residues. Looked up from germline, CDR1 is SNHLY and CDR2 is FYNNEI. The CDR3 region is CASSVFTYEQYF. The CDR3 DNA sequence: TGTGCCAGCAGTGTCTTTACCTACGAGCAGTACTTC.

The chain couples TRBV5-6 to TRBJ2-7; D is perhaps TRBD2 (6 bases). Germline CDR1 reads SGHDT; CDR2 reads YYEEEE. V was shortened by 5 bases and J by 3 bases, with 21 bases between the two germline ends. This CDR3 contains 16 residues. Here the CDR3 reads CASRTLGRGGSYEQYF. CDR3 DNA sequence: TGTGCCAGCAGAACCCTGGGTCGGGGAGGAAGCTACGAGCAGTACTTC.

The genes are TRBV12-5 and TRBJ2-1, with 7 nucleotides matching TRBD1. The germline V gene encodes CDR1 LGHNT and CDR2 FRNRAP. There are 17 residues in the CDR3. With V trimmed by 4 bases and J by 7 bases, 16 bases remained unmatched. CDR3 region: CASGSHRSPGQQNEQFF. In DNA form, the CDR3 reads TGTGCTAGTGGTTCACACCGATCTCCGGGACAGCAAAATGAGCAGTTCTTC. Looking up the rest from reference TRBV12-5 and TRBJ2-1 gives the full variable domain: DARVTQTPRHKVTEMGQEVTMRCQPILGHNTVFWYRQTMMQGLELLAYFRNRAPLDDSGMPKDRFSAEMPDATLATLKIQPSEPRDSAVYFCASGSHRSPGQQNEQFFGPGTRLTVL.

Only one count was recorded for this clone. The chain has TRBV28 and TRBJ2-1, with 9 nucleotides matching TRBD1. From germline, CDR1 is MDHEN and CDR2 SYDVKM. The trim removed 10 bases at V and 0 bases at J, leaving 13 bases unmatched. This CDR3 region has 17 residues. In DNA, the CDR3 is TGTGCCACCTCGGGACAGGGCACAATTACCTCCTACAATGAGCAGTTCTTC. It encodes CATSGQGTITSYNEQFF.

This chain links TRBV5-6 with TRBJ1-4, with 8 bases matching TRBD1. The V gene's germline CDR1 is SGHDT and CDR2 YYEEEE. With V trimmed by 4 bases and J by 3 bases, 11 bases remained unmatched. The CDR3 extends over 17 amino acids. The CDR3 DNA follows: TGTGCCAGCAGCGAGACAGGGGCCCTGGACTCTAATGAAAAACTGTTTTTT. Amino acid sequence: CASSETGALDSNEKLFF.

The chain carries TRBV30 and TRBJ1-3; maybe TRBD1 (5 bases). CDR1 GTSNPN and CDR2 SVGIG come from the germline V gene (reference sequence). Trimming removed 0 bases from V and 2 bases from J, with 8 bases in between. This CDR3 spans 14 amino acids. The CDR3 DNA is TGTGCCTGGAGTGTACTCAGGGCTGGAAACACCATATATTTT. Translated, it gives CAWSVLRAGNTIYF.

The genes are TRBV19 and TRBJ2-7, with 11 positions matching TRBD1. The junction had 8 bases not matched to a gene; V was cut back by 6 bases and J by 7 bases. CDR1 is LNHDA and CDR2 is SQIVND in the germline V gene (reference sequence). This CDR3 has 14 residues. The CDR3 DNA follows: TGTGCCAGTAGCCCCGGACAGGGGGCGCGGGAGCAGTACTTC. It translates to CASSPGQGAREQYF.